The clone carrying this TCR beta chain was recorded a few times. The antigen is undetermined. Other nucleotide sequences in the sample specify the same CDR3. V lost 2 bases and J lost 3, with 2 bases in between. Germline V gene data show CDR1 as MDHEN and CDR2 as SYDVKM. This CDR3 contains 12 residues. The data were obtained in a study of cytomegalovirus exposure and HLA in healthy donors. Study-wide results and limits: In presence/absence analyses, roughly uniform sequencing depth across donors was assumed.

60 Vbeta and 13 Jbeta primers were used in PCR. Libraries were prepared by immunoSEQ multiplex PCR; TCRdb keeps only in-frame clonotypes and omits some of them. The table includes 120,000 to 150,000 clones, about 82% detected once. Source material: PBMCs. The chain couples TRBV28 to TRBJ1-5; D gene unclear. This receptor was identified in a man aged 25-45 years in good health and CMV-seronegative. The CDR3 sequence: CASSLLNQPQHF. CDR3 bases: TGTGCCAGCAGTTTACTCAATCAGCCCCAGCATTTT.